The present T cell receptor beta chain was sequenced within a study of blood T cell repertoires in COVID-19. Sequencing used immunoSEQ multiplex PCR; TCRdb keeps in-frame clones, though not all of them. Of over 250,000 clones listed, about nine tenths were seen once; the top ten hold 2.6%. The trim removed 4 bases at V and 4 bases at J, leaving 10 bases unmatched. The V gene's germline CDR1 is LGHNA and CDR2 YSLEER. The CDR3 runs to 16 residues. This chain joins TRBV4-3 and TRBJ2-1, with TRBD1 matching over 7 bases. The sample taken for sequencing was PBMCs or T cells enriched from blood (not recorded which). This receptor was obtained from a man aged 60-69 years who had recovered from COVID-19. CDR3 sequence: CASSRDLGQVYNEQFF. The DNA for the CDR3 is TGCGCCAGCAGCCGAGACCTCGGACAGGTATACAATGAGCAGTTCTTC.